Below are 18 T cell receptor beta chains sequenced from a single sample in a study of T cells in tumors after PD-1 blockade. The method was immunoSEQ multiplex PCR; TCRdb's version includes in-frame clones alone and lacks a portion of them. The data hold around 45,000 clones, with roughly three quarters observed a single time. Sequencing was performed on PBMCs, taken before anti-PD-1 therapy. All receptors come from a human donor with advanced basal cell or squamous cell carcinoma (not recorded which).

A few counts support this clone. The V gene is TRBV7-2, the J gene TRBJ2-7, with 8 bases fitting TRBD1. The CDR3 covers 15 residues. The V segment lost 5 bases and the J segment 2 bases; nucleotides outside the gene matches: 8. Germline V lookup: CDR1 SGHTA, CDR2 FQGNSA. CDR3 amino acids: CASSPGQGRPYEQYF. For the CDR3, the DNA is TGTGCCAGCAGCCCCGGACAGGGAAGGCCCTACGAGCAGTACTTC.

This clone was detected a few times. The V and J genes are TRBV28 and TRBJ1-3, with D possibly TRBD1 on 6 matching bases. The CDR3 contains 14 residues. Germline V gene data show CDR1 as MDHEN and CDR2 as SYDVKM. Trimming left V 7 bases short and J 0 bases short, with 10 bases between. Written as DNA, the CDR3 is TGTGCCAGCATCAGGGGAAGCTCTGGAAACACCATATATTTT. As protein: CASIRGSSGNTIYF.

V gene TRBV4-1 combines with J gene TRBJ2-3; 8 nucleotides agree with TRBD2. The CDR3 contains 18 residues. The ends lost 1 base at V and 1 base at J; junction bases unmatched: 10. Germline V gene sequence: CDR1 MGHRA, CDR2 YSYEKL. The CDR3 region is CASSQGSGTWSGTDTQYF. DNA of the CDR3: TGCGCCAGCAGCCAAGGTAGCGGGACGTGGTCTGGCACAGATACGCAGTATTTT.

The V gene is TRBV5-1, the J gene TRBJ2-3; maybe TRBD1 (5 bases). V gave up 0 bases and J gave up 0 bases, with 8 bases separating them. Germline CDR1 SGHRS, CDR2 YFSETQ. This CDR3 spans 15 amino acids. In DNA, the CDR3 is TGCGCCAGCAGCTTGGGACAGCTAAGCACAGATACGCAGTATTTT. This gives the protein CASSLGQLSTDTQYF.

V gene TRBV6-5 combines with J gene TRBJ1-2, with D unclear. The CDR3 sequence is 13 residues long. The V gene's germline CDR1 is MNHEY and CDR2 SVGAGI. The V gene lost 8 bases and the J gene lost 4 bases, with 14 bases spanning the gap. The CDR3 DNA sequence: TGTGCCAGCCGCGAGACAAACCTCTATGGCTACACCTTC. Residues: CASRETNLYGYTF.

This sequence joins TRBV6-6 and TRBJ1-4; 11 nucleotides agree with TRBD1. With 7 bases clipped from V and 6 bases from J, the junction kept 4 bases outside the gene matches. The CDR3 is made up of 14 amino acids. From germline, CDR1 is MNHNY and CDR2 SVGAGI (reference sequence). In nucleotides, the CDR3 is TGTGCCAGCAACGGACAGGGGGCGCATGAAAAACTGTTTTTT. Its translation: CASNGQGAHEKLFF.

The chain carries TRBV14 and TRBJ2-5; no definite D call. This CDR3 is built from 13 residues. V lost 2 bases to trimming and J lost 4 bases, with 8 bases between them. In germline, CDR1 is SGHDN, CDR2 FVKESK. CDR3 protein: CASSQMGSETQYF. CDR3 coding DNA: TGTGCCAGCAGCCAAATGGGTTCAGAGACCCAGTACTTC.

This clone was detected once. The V gene is TRBV7-9, the J gene TRBJ1-6; no reliable D call. V lost 2 bases and J 8 bases, leaving 7 bases between the germline ends. Germline V gives CDR1 SEHNR, CDR2 FQNEAQ (reference sequence). The CDR3 consists of 13 residues. As DNA, the CDR3 is TGTGCCAGCAGCTTAAACAAGGATTCACCCCTCCACTTT. This sequence encodes CASSLNKDSPLHF. Together with reference TRBV7-9 and TRBJ1-6, the CDR3 gives the full variable domain: DTGVSQNPRHKITKRGQNVTFRCDPISEHNRLYWYRQTLGQGPEFLTYFQNEAQLEKSRLLSDRFSAERPKGSFSTLEIQRTEQGDSAMYLCASSLNKDSPLHFGNGTRLTVT.

This clone was found many times. The chain carries TRBV6-5 and TRBJ2-7; 7 nucleotides agree with TRBD2. There are 12 residues in the CDR3. Germline values: CDR1 MNHEY, CDR2 SVGAGI. V lost 6 bases, J lost 2 bases, and 1 base stayed unmatched. The DNA of the CDR3 is TGTGCCAGCAGGAGCGGGGCCTACGAGCAGTACTTC. This gives the protein CASRSGAYEQYF.

The chain combines TRBV6-6 with TRBJ1-4; 9 positions match TRBD1. This CDR3 region has 14 residues. Germline CDR1 and CDR2: MNHNY and SVGAGI (reference sequence). Trimming cost V 7 bases and J 8 bases; bases outside gene matches: 8. CDR3 amino acids: CASIPDRGGEKLFF. DNA of the CDR3: TGTGCCAGCATCCCTGACAGGGGGGGCGAAAAACTGTTTTTT.

CDR3 DNA: TGTGCCAGCCAACTAGGGGCGTGGGATACGCAGTATTTT. As protein: CASQLGAWDTQYF. J is TRBJ2-3 and V is TRBV19; TRBD1 or TRBD2 may be the D gene (5 bases each). V dropped 9 bases and J dropped 6 bases, with 16 bases sitting between them. Germline-derived CDR1 and CDR2 are LNHDA and SQIVND (reference sequence). The CDR3 length is 13 residues.

The J gene is TRBJ1-6, the V gene TRBV18; D uncertain. The V end was cut by 3 bases, the J end by 6 bases, with 9 bases between. The CDR3 is 14 amino acids. Germline lookup yields CDR1 KGHSH and CDR2 LQKENI. The CDR3 nucleotides are TGTGCCAGCTCACCTGACGTCCGTAATTCACCCCTCCACTTT. This translates into CASSPDVRNSPLHF.

The V gene is TRBV4-2, the J gene TRBJ2-2; TRBD2 matches at 13 bases. Germline trimming cut 0 bases from V and 4 bases from J; bases unmatched to any gene: 8. The CDR3 is made up of 19 amino acids. Germline loops: CDR1 LGHNA, CDR2 YNFKEQ. The CDR3 sequence: CASSQDQLAGGPGTGELFF. The CDR3 DNA follows: TGTGCCAGCAGCCAAGATCAACTAGCGGGGGGGCCGGGCACCGGGGAGCTGTTTTTT.

The CDR3 protein is CATSRLVGTYEQYF. As DNA, the CDR3 is TGTGCCACCAGCAGGCTCGTGGGTACCTACGAGCAGTACTTC. The V and J genes are TRBV15 and TRBJ2-7; D uncertain. The germline V gene has CDR1 LNHNV and CDR2 YYDKDF (reference sequence). The CDR3 totals 14 residues. V lost 3 bases to trimming and J lost 2 bases, with 11 bases between them.

V gene TRBV6-5 combines with J gene TRBJ2-2, with D possibly called TRBD1 or TRBD2 (5 bases each). The CDR3 covers 14 residues. Trimming shortened V by 5 bases and J by 7 bases, and 14 bases separated the two germline ends. Germline values: CDR1 MNHEY, CDR2 SVGAGI. The CDR3 region has the DNA TGTGCCAGCAGTCGGGACCCCCTGGTCGGGGAGCTGTTTTTT. Its translation is CASSRDPLVGELFF.

The chain has TRBV28 and TRBJ2-3; D ambiguous. V lost 2 bases to trimming and J lost 0 bases, with 12 bases between them. The CDR3 is 16 residues long. Germline V gene sequence: CDR1 MDHEN, CDR2 SYDVKM. CDR3 sequence reads: CASSLGVGGSTDTQYF. Here the CDR3 DNA reads TGTGCCAGCAGTTTAGGGGTGGGTGGGAGCACAGATACGCAGTATTTT.

The chain is built from TRBV7-2 and TRBJ1-1; the D is unclear. Germline V gene lookup returns CDR1 SGHTA and CDR2 FQGNSA. CDR3 length equals 11 residues. The V and J ends lost 5 bases and 6 bases respectively, with 7 bases between them. Here the CDR3 DNA reads TGTGCCAGCAGCCCACGTTCTGAAGCTTTCTTT. Protein: CASSPRSEAFF.

The chain carries TRBV4-2 and TRBJ1-2; D is unclear. Looked up from germline, CDR1 is LGHNA and CDR2 is YNFKEQ. CDR3 length equals 14 residues. Trimming cost V 2 bases and J 4 bases, with 11 bases left between them. The CDR3 loop is CASSQPGSFYGYTF. CDR3 coding DNA: TGTGCCAGCAGCCAACCGGGGTCCTTCTATGGCTACACCTTC.